The sequence of this TCR beta chain was determined in a study of PD-1 blockade in classical Hodgkin lymphoma. Study as a whole: Administration of nivolumab to patients was at 3 mg/kg intravenously every 2 weeks.

General study results and limits: Lower baseline TCR diversity marked trial partial responders and progressors. Excluded were patients who started nivolumab under 1 year after ASCT, a group that had lower diversity.

The CDR3 runs 13 residues. Deletions cut 2 bases from V and 1 base from J, with 5 bases between. CDR1 is LNHDA, CDR2 SQIVND, per germline (reference sequence). Note on this clone: What it binds is not known.

Relapse after autologous stem cell transplantation occurred in every patient, and brentuximab vedotin exposure varied. Clones were sequenced by immunoSEQ multiplex PCR, and TCRdb holds only the in-frame ones, with some missing. The sample has about 41,000 clones, roughly three quarters seen once. This TCR derives from a human donor with classical Hodgkin lymphoma. The sample consisted of peripheral blood mononuclear cells (PBMCs), taken at baseline. This chain connects TRBV19 to TRBJ1-1; D remains unclear. CDR3 coding DNA: TGTGCCAGTAGTATAATGGAGAACACTGAAGCTTTCTTT. Residues: CASSIMENTEAFF. Full variable domain (remainder filled in from reference TRBV19 and TRBJ1-1): DGGITQSPKYLFRKEGQNVTLSCEQNLNHDAMYWYRQDPGQGLRLIYYSQIVNDFQKGDIAEGYSVSREKKESFPLTVTSAQKNPTAFYLCASSIMENTEAFFGQGTRLTVV.